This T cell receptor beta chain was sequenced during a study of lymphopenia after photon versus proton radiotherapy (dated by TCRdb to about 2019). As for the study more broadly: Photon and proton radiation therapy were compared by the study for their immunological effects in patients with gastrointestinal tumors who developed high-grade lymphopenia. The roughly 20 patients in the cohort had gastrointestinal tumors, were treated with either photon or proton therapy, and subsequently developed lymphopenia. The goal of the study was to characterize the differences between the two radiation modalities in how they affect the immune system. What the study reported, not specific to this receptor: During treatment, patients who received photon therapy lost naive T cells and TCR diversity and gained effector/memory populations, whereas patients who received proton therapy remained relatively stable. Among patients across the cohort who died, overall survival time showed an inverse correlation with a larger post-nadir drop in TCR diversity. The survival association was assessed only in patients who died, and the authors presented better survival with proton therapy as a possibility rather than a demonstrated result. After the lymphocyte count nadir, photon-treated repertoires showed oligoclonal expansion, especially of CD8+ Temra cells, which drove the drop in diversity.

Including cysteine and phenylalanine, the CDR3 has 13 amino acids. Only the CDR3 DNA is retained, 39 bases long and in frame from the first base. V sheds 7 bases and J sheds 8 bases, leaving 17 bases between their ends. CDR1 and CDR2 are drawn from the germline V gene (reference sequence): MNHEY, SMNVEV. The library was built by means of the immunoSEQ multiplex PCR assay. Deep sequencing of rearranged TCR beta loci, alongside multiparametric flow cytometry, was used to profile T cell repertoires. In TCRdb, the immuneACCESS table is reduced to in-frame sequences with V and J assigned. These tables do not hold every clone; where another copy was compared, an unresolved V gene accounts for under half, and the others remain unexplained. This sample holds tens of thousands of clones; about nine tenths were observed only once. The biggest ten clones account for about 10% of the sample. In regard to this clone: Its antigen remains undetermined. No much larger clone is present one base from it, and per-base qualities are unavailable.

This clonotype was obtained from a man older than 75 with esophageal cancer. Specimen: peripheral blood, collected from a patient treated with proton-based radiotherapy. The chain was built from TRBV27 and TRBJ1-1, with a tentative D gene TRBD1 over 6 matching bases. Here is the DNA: TGTGCCAGCAAGCAGACAGGCAGAGTGGAAGCTTTCTTT. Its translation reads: CASKQTGRVEAFF.